The source of this T cell receptor (beta chain) is a study of CD4+ T cells in melanoma. General study points: Neoantigen-specific CD4+ T cells in melanoma reportedly had diverse differentiation states. CD8+ T cell, macrophage and B cell function reportedly correlated with neoantigen-specific CD4+ T cells.

A word on this clone: The target antigen is unknown.

The V gene's germline CDR1 is SGHRS and CDR2 YFSETQ. This CDR3 is built from 14 residues. The V and J ends lost 4 bases and 0 bases respectively, with 8 bases between them. The protocol was immunoSEQ multiplex PCR, while the TCRdb copy is restricted to in-frame clones and leaves out a portion. The sample holds over 130,000 clones, around 90% seen once. The J gene is TRBJ1-5, the V gene TRBV5-1; D uncertain. The source of this sequence is a human donor with melanoma. As DNA, the CDR3 is TGCGCCAGCAGCCCTGGGTATAGCAATCAGCCCCAGCATTTT. Translating it yields CASSPGYSNQPQHF.